Presented here are 4 T cell receptor beta chains from one specimen sequenced in a study of blood T cells in healthy people across ages. A second roughly 6 to 11 cycle PCR used barcoded and J-beta primers. TCRdb analysed the 5' RACE reads with MiXCR anew, one entry per CDR3 protein. The table records 550,000 to 650,000 distinct CDR3 sequences, 25% to 35% of them present only once. Material: blood. The source of these receptors is an elderly woman in good health.

This chain uses TRBV7-2 with TRBJ2-5, with unresolved D. The V end lost 5 bases, the J end lost 7 bases, and 14 bases lay between the germline ends. This CDR3 spans 13 amino acids. CDR1 SGHTA and CDR2 FQGNSA come from the germline V gene. The CDR3 reads CASSSTPPGTQYF. Here the CDR3 DNA reads TGTGCCAGCAGCAGTACCCCACCGGGGACCCAGTACTTC.

CDR3 DNA: TGTGCCAGCAGCGTAGGCAGGGTGGCAACTAATGAAAAACTGTTTTTT. This encodes CASSVGRVATNEKLFF. J is TRBJ1-4 and V is TRBV9; maybe TRBD1 (5 bases). Germline V gene sequence: CDR1 SGDLS, CDR2 YYNGEE. The CDR3 is 16 amino acids. Trimming stripped 0 bases from V and 0 bases from J, with 9 bases between. Full variable domain (rest looked up from reference TRBV9 and TRBJ1-4): DSGVTQTPKHLITATGQRVTLRCSPRSGDLSVYWYQQSLDQGLQFLIQYYNGEERAKGNILERFSAQQFPDLHSELNLSSLELGDSALYFCASSVGRVATNEKLFFGSGTQLSVL.

This clonotype was counted at least ten times. The chain has TRBV18 and TRBJ1-1, with 11 bases lining up with TRBD1. Trimming removed 3 bases from V and 0 bases from J; junction bases left unmatched: 3. CDR1 is KGHSH and CDR2 is LQKENI in the germline V gene. CDR3 length equals 16 residues. CDR3 DNA: TGTGCCAGCTCACCCGGGACAGGGGGGGTGAACACTGAAGCTTTCTTT. Its translation is CASSPGTGGVNTEAFF.

On this clonotype itself: This may arise from a read error, as a much more abundant clone is one base away. V is TRBV7-2 and J is TRBJ1-2; possibly TRBD1 for D (6 bases). Trimming removed 7 bases from V and 2 bases from J, with 14 bases in between. CDR3 length: 14 residues. CDR1 and CDR2 from the germline V gene are SGHTA and FQGNSA. CDR3 DNA sequence: TGTGCCAGCACGTTGGCAGGGGCAAACTATGGCTACACCTTC. Protein: CASTLAGANYGYTF. The variable domain in full, with the rest retrieved from reference TRBV7-2 and TRBJ1-2, is GAGVSQSPSNKVTEKGKDVELRCDPISGHTALYWYRQSLGQGLEFLIYFQGNSAPDKSGLPSDRFSAERTGGSVSTLTIQRTQQEDSAVYLCASTLAGANYGYTFGSGTRLTVV.